This T cell receptor beta chain was recorded in a study of T cell repertoires in cytomegalovirus infection. Broader study findings: Identification of carriers of CMV plus the relevant HLA was performed using cumulative public TCR beta family frequency. Within the response measured ex vivo, HLA-C-restricted CMV-specific TCR beta clonotypes were dominant.

There are a few counts of this clonotype. Antigen specificity is unknown. From the reads, TCRdb called clonotypes with MiXCR, one entry per CDR3 protein. The sample records 800,000 to 950,000 distinct CDR3 sequences, 32% being singletons. The V and J ends lost 4 bases and 4 bases respectively, with 13 bases between them. The V gene's germline CDR1 is SNHLY and CDR2 FYNNEI. This CDR3 spans 15 amino acids. This TCR derives from a human donor in good health (CMV status not recorded). Some clones in this sample may be carry-over from other donors' samples. The specimen was cultured CD8+ T cells from PBMCs, collected from culture after CMV antigen stimulation. The rearrangement joins TRBV2 to TRBJ2-2; D is uncertain. CDR3 region: CASSGPPAATGELFF. The DNA of the CDR3 is TGTGCCAGCAGTGGGCCCCCCGCAGCCACCGGGGAGCTGTTTTTT. The full variable domain, its missing parts supplied by reference TRBV2 and TRBJ2-2, is EPEVTQTPSHQVTQMGQEVILRCVPISNHLYFYWYRQILGQKVEFLVSFYNNEISEKSEIFDDQFSVERPDGSNFTLKIRSTKLEDSAMYFCASSGPPAATGELFFGEGSRLTVL.